This T cell receptor beta chain was found in a study of cytomegalovirus exposure and HLA in healthy donors listed by TCRdb under 2017. Broadly, across the study: An earlier analysis of about 530 of the donors reported 276 Gb of sequence data and around 120 million unique TCR beta sequences obtained from some 200 million T cells. An early release that covered fewer than 750 HLA-typed donors contained approximately 300 gigabases of sequencing data and tens of millions of unique TCR sequences. The genetic ancestry cluster associated with self-reported Caucasian donors included over 80% of the roughly 400 genotyped donors. The study aimed to test whether signatures of past pathogen exposure could be identified by cataloging public T cell receptors. The study used immunosequencing to profile the T cell repertoires of about 670 subjects and linked those repertoires to cytomegalovirus serostatus. Along with the approximately 700-subject first cohort, a separate validation cohort of over 90 different subjects was used. To predict cytomegalovirus infection status, the study brought together high-throughput TCR immunosequencing, statistical association of individual TCRs with disease status, and machine learning. In a later analysis, previously published TCR beta repertoires from more than 500 donors were re-analyzed and high-resolution HLA genotyping was added so that TCR occurrence patterns could be studied. Rather than drawing on any new phenotypic data, the later analysis identified candidate immune exposures from TCR beta sequences and the way those sequences occurred across donors. An earlier analysis of some 500 of the donors used high-throughput TCR beta sequencing to judge whether each TCR beta V gene segment behaved as functional or pseudogenic. Donor age, sex, ethnicity and CMV serostatus were compiled together with the repertoire data. Genome-wide SNP genotypes for about 65% of the 666 donors were used in a later genetic analysis, which treated that subset as a discovery cohort. Every repertoire in the discovery cohort had been generated on one and the same sequencing platform. HLA typing included class I and class II loci at four-digit resolution. Typing coverage differed by locus: A, B, C, DRB1 and DQB1 were typed in about 620-640 donors, DQA1 in 500 to 550, DPA1 in 600 to 610, and DPB1 in approximately 450. A handful of DR-DQ haplotypes were handled as single units for association and clustering because linkage in the cohort was strong. On average, 235,054 unique TCR beta nucleotide sequences were sequenced per donor among several hundred genotyped donors of the cohort, with roughly 18% of those sequences being non-productive.

General conclusions and limits of the study: In an earlier analysis of around 600 of the donors, most TCR beta V segments were observed in productive rearrangements about 90% or about 30% of the time, broadly matching IMGT annotations. Three of the identified cytomegalovirus-associated TCR beta chains were confirmed in vitro to be specific for cytomegalovirus antigens. In a later analysis, several top co-occurrence clusters were reported to appear linked to parvovirus B19, influenza, CMV and Epstein-Barr virus. In both the original and validation cohorts, the classifier was reported to diagnose cytomegalovirus status with high specificity and sensitivity. Correlated functional status among segregating V segments might reflect linkage disequilibrium, but an unknown experimental factor could not be ruled out. At a false discovery rate of 0.05, a later analysis linked about 17,000 TCR beta sequences to specific HLA alleles. Because counts were too low, roughly 18 rarely observed V segments, including chromosome 9 orphons, were left out of the earlier analysis of a few hundred of the donors. This cohort had only TCR beta chains sequenced, and the lack of alpha or paired-chain data limited which features could be detected. The authors suggested that the approach could potentially be extended to other disease states and immunological phenotypes. A further reported finding was that TCR beta sequences accurately predicted the HLA-A and HLA-B alleles for most subjects in the first cohort. Because HLA typing was unavailable for some donors at each locus, only the typed subset was used in association tests. CMV serostatus was the only immune exposure information available for the cohort. The presence/absence analyses assumed that sequencing depth was roughly uniform across donors, and that assumption may not be true. A later genetic analysis reported fewer N-insertions in productive TCRs among donors in an Asian-associated ancestry cluster than the roughly 620-donor mean. A later analysis found that HLA-associated TCR beta chains were more clonally expanded and had lower generation probabilities than equally common non-associated chains. Most TCR sequences were seen in very few donors, while some public TCRs were found in many individuals. A total of fewer than 200 TCR beta chains were listed by the study as associated with cytomegalovirus. In a later analysis, most CMV-associated TCR beta chains were found to appear HLA-restricted, with HLA associations seemingly driven largely by CMV exposure. When HLA alleles, especially DR and DQ, strongly co-occurred, attributing TCR associations to individual alleles was difficult. A cluster of highly shared sequence variants was judged likely to be a technical artifact of the sequencing pipeline. A later analysis found that TCR association rates varied across HLA loci, with DRB1 alleles showing the most associated TCRs and HLA-C alleles the fewest. In a later genetic analysis, a missense DCLRE1C variant was associated with V-gene and J-gene trimming of TCR beta chains, and the association was replicated in an independent cohort. Some IMGT-functional V segments, including TRBV6-2 and TRBV6-3, could not be told apart with the 87-base-pair reads, so those segments were excluded.

In total, 500 to 700 healthy bone marrow donors made up the cohort. All cohort members were sampled while nominally healthy, although unrecorded immune exposures were likely present. The donor tested CMV seronegative, placing the donor among the 300 to 400 seronegative members of the cohort. A peripheral blood sample was collected from each donor, and TCR beta sequencing was performed on peripheral blood mononuclear cells. The Qiagen DNeasy Blood Extraction Kit was used to extract genomic DNA from the blood cell samples. This clone was seen a single time. What this receptor recognizes is not known. No per-base quality is available; no much larger clone lies one base away. Library construction relied on the immunoSEQ multiplex PCR assay. The multiplex PCR relied on a mix of 60 forward primers for TCR Vbeta segments and 13 reverse primers for TCR Jbeta segments. The CDR3 region of rearranged TCR beta genes was amplified from genomic DNA by a multiplex PCR assay. The Illumina HiSeq System was used to sequence the amplified TCR beta libraries as 87-base-pair reads. The authors' pipeline ran thus. In a later analysis, 77 million or so unique TCR beta chains were counted across the 666 repertoires, and about 10 million of these chains were shared by at least two donors. Raw reads were error-corrected and collapsed into unique sequences by a nearest-neighbor algorithm in which closely related sequences were merged to remove PCR and sequencing errors. Alignment of CDR3 sequences to IMGT reference sequences was used to assign V, D and J gene segments. Each retained sequence needed at least a six-nucleotide match to both a V gene segment and a J gene segment. A rearrangement counted as productive if the CDR3 had no stop codons and remained in frame with V and J, and every other rearrangement counted as non-productive. CDR3 was defined according to IMGT convention as the region running from the second conserved V-encoded cysteine to the conserved J-encoded phenylalanine. In an earlier analysis of more than 550 of the donors, sequences lacking an unambiguous match to a single V gene segment were excluded. An earlier analysis of almost 600 of the donors classified V segments as functional when productive rearrangements were above 56.7% and as segregating when the standard deviation between donors was above 5%. A statistical classification framework was built to diagnose cytomegalovirus status from the catalog of TCR beta chain sequences. In a later analysis, V and J genes were assigned by comparing TCR nucleotide sequences against IMGT/GENE-DB human TR gene sequences. Using the TCRdist pipeline, a later analysis assigned CDR3 sequences along with most-parsimonious VDJ recombination scenarios. In a later analysis, each TCR beta chain was defined by its CDR3 amino acid sequence together with its V-gene family, and reads lacking a unique V-gene family were excluded. In a later analysis, around 650 highly shared, low-generation-probability nucleotide sequences were removed to address suspected cross-contamination and a sequencing artifact. In a later analysis, a clonal expansion index was calculated for each public chain from normalized within-repertoire ranks of inferred template counts. Generation probabilities in a later analysis came from a VDJ recombination model fitted to out-of-frame rearrangements, and those results were checked against IGoR. Hypergeometric tests were used in a later analysis to score TCR-TCR, TCR-HLA and TCR-CMV co-occurrence, with a repertoire-size bias correction applied to the TCR pairs. To estimate false discovery rates, a later analysis permuted the HLA or CMV assignments 20 times. In a later analysis, co-occurring TCRs were grouped using DBSCAN, and TCRdist sequence similarity was added for clustering within HLA-allele-positive subsets. Repertoires with fewer than 30,000 or more than 120,000 public chains, plus five repertoires with anomalous nucleotide sharing, were excluded from co-occurrence clustering. Not all clones reach the TCRdb copy of this immuneACCESS table, which keeps in-frame sequences only. Checked studies attribute under half of the gap to unresolved V genes and leave the rest unexplained. V and J calls and clone size follow that table, whereas D and trimming were derived from the DNA. Recorded for this sample are some 200,000 clones; approximately 80% of them occurred a single time. The leading ten clones occupy more than 0.6% of the sample.

A distance of 8 bases separates the germline ends of V and J, which lose 0 bases and 3 bases respectively. Its CDR3 holds 14 amino acids, cysteine through phenylalanine. Just CDR3 DNA is preserved here, 42 bases in frame from base 1. Per the germline V gene, MNHEY is the CDR1 and SVGAGI is the CDR2. This chain joins TRBV6-5 to TRBJ1-2; the D gene remains uncertain. Sequences were obtained from PBMCs. This receptor was identified in a boy aged 2 to 10 in good health and CMV-seronegative. DNA sequence: TGTGCCAGCAGTTACTCCGGGAACCACTATGGCTACACCTTC. Its coded protein is CASSYSGNHYGYTF.